These 6 T cell receptor beta chains were sequenced from one sample in a study of early T cells in non-severe SARS-CoV-2 infection listed by TCRdb under 2021. The library relied on 5' RACE. Sequencing relied on a NextSeq 500. In TCRdb, the public reads were trimmed at Q25 with fastp and aligned with MiXCR, with productive beta chains retained. CDR3 protein sequences are deduplicated, and each keeps its most common genes and DNA. The sample table holds about 44,000 distinct CDR3 sequences, of which 12% were seen once. Of the sample, 16% is held by the ten largest clones. The specimen was whole blood. These receptors all come from an adult who was a healthcare worker with PCR-confirmed SARS-CoV-2 infection or an uninfected control (not recorded which).

The V gene is TRBV27, the J gene TRBJ2-1; D remains ambiguous. The ends were cut back, 6 bases at V and 5 bases at J, with 17 bases in the middle. Germline V lookup: CDR1 MNHEY, CDR2 SMNVEV (reference sequence). This CDR3 comprises 15 residues. For the CDR3, the DNA is TGTGCCAGCAGGGATGGTTACGGCAGACACAATGAGCAGTTCTTC. This gives the protein CASRDGYGRHNEQFF.

There are many counts of this clonotype. The rearrangement uses TRBV27 and TRBJ2-3; 14 bases fit TRBD2. CDR1 MNHEY and CDR2 SMNVEV come from the germline V gene (reference sequence). V gave up 1 base and J gave up 3 bases; unmatched junction bases: 9. This CDR3 comprises 19 residues. Here the CDR3 DNA reads TGTGCCAGCAGTTTATACGCCCCAAGACTAGCGGGAGGGACAGATACGCAGTATTTT. This gives the protein CASSLYAPRLAGGTDTQYF.

There are many counts of this clonotype. The gene calls are TRBV12-3 or TRBV12-4 and TRBJ2-2; a weak D match, TRBD2 (6 bases). The CDR3 sequence is 17 residues long. Trimming pared 6 bases from V and 2 bases from J, leaving 19 bases between. The CDR3 DNA follows: TGTGCCAGCAGCCCTACTGGGACTGCCCCCAACACCGGGGAGCTGTTTTTT. Protein product: CASSPTGTAPNTGELFF.

The table lists this clonotype with a count of one. The junction shows a germline mismatch at one end, possibly a read error. The chain uses TRBV6-5 and TRBJ2-3; perhaps TRBD1 as D (6 bases). Germline assignment: CDR1 MNHEY and CDR2 SVGAGI. CDR3 size: 13 residues. CDR3 residues: CVSLRQGTDTQYF. In nucleotides, the CDR3 is TGTGTCAGCTTGAGACAGGGCACAGATACGCAGTATTTT.

This clonotype has at least ten counts. The chain recombines TRBV10-3 with TRBJ2-2, with TRBD2 identical over 12 bases. With V trimmed by 10 bases and J by 6 bases, 6 bases remained unmatched. Germline loops: CDR1 ENHRY, CDR2 SYGVKD. The CDR3 covers 14 residues. CDR3 residues: CATRLAGAPGELFF. In DNA form, the CDR3 reads TGTGCCACTCGACTAGCGGGAGCCCCCGGGGAGCTGTTTTTT.

The chain recombines TRBV9 with TRBJ2-7; a possible D gene is TRBD1 (6 bases). The CDR3 spans 16 residues. Trimming stripped 4 bases from V and 0 bases from J, with 17 bases between. The germline V gene encodes CDR1 SGDLS and CDR2 YYNGEE. CDR3 amino acids: CASSYNPDSSSYEQYF. CDR3 DNA: TGTGCCAGCAGCTACAACCCGGACAGCAGCTCCTACGAGCAGTACTTC.